This record concerns one T cell receptor (beta chain) sequence. This receptor's antigen is unknown. No base quality values were provided; no much bigger clone lies one nucleotide off. The donors were healthy, HIV-negative adults who had no recently reported acute infections or vaccinations. All donors were Caucasian adults living in Nashville, Tennessee, USA. CD4+ T cells were enriched through magnetic negative selection, after which naive cells were positively selected on CD45RA and the remaining negative fraction served as the memory subset. Blood was collected by leukapheresis, and PBMCs were isolated by Ficoll-Histopaque density gradient centrifugation and then cryopreserved in liquid nitrogen vapor phase. Analytical flow cytometry was used to check the purity and quantity of each magnetically sorted T cell population. Each sorted fraction had its genomic DNA isolated and then quantified by UV absorbance on a Nanodrop 2000c.

This sample is drawn from a study of shared clonotypes between healthy human individuals (dated by TCRdb to the early 2020s). For context, the study as a whole: The cohort comprised two women and a few men aged 18 to 49 years. Per donor, three plates each were used for CD4 naive and CD4 memory, two for CD8 naive, and one for CD8 memory. The study deeply sequenced blood TCR repertoires of several healthy adults to estimate repertoire size and the extent of clonotype sharing between individuals. To increase sequencing depth and limit assay-specific biases, different laboratories used diverse techniques to prepare libraries and sequence TCR repertoires. Per donor, leukapheresis produced somewhere between about 0.94 and 8.9 billion PBMCs.

Results and caveats for the whole study, not just this receptor: Clonotypes shared by all four sorted-subset donors showed higher generation probabilities than non-shared clonotypes. When a few donors were compared, the shared fraction of clonotypes was 5% to 6.5% for naive CD4, around 3.5% for naive CD8, 2.3% for memory CD4, and 0.35% to 0.5% for memory CD8. Sampling was restricted to blood, and TCR repertoires in tissues likely differ from the TCR repertoires found in blood. Rarefaction of sorted-subset datasets indicated incomplete sequencing despite the large sequencing depth. The small number of donors limited the genetic and exposure-history diversity represented. Naive subsets generally had larger estimated clonotype richness than memory subsets. Pairwise subsampling indicated that sequencing depth was expected to affect the degree of clonotype sharing among donors.

Using the deep immunoSEQ assay, TCR CDR3 regions were amplified from genomic DNA by multiplex PCR. Genomic DNA extracted from each cell subset was distributed evenly over all wells of several immunoSEQ 96-well plates, and each plate served as one replicate. For sorted subsets, approximately 190 ng genomic DNA, equal to tens of thousands of T cell genomes, was loaded into each replicate PCR. The purified libraries were quantified using a Qubit 3.0 fluorometer, sized with a Bioanalyzer 2100, and then quantified again using the KAPA Library Quantification kit. Every immunoSEQ 96-well plate was sequenced on a separate single-read 150-cycle Illumina NextSeq 550 flow cell. Concerning the study's data processing: The immunoSEQ output contained only junctional sequences without quality scores, so filtering could not match that applied to full-length reads. To assign V/J genes and CDR3, sequences were annotated using PyIR, a Python wrapper for IgBLAST v1.9, with IMGT germline references. Reads with weak V/J assignments (E-value above 1e-6), missing CDR3, stop codons, out-of-frame junctions, or ambiguous translated residues were removed. A V3J clonotype was defined by an identical inferred V gene, J gene, and CDR3 amino acid sequence. The percentage overlap between two repertoires was calculated by dividing the number of shared unique clonotypes by the size of the smaller repertoire. Three approaches were used to assess repertoire richness: RTK rarefaction, the Chao1 estimator, and Recon v2.1 estimates of unobserved clonotypes. For all TCRbeta clonotypes obtained by the gDNA method from several donors, generation probabilities were computed with OLGA. TCRdb's version of the immuneACCESS table is confined to in-frame rearrangements and falls short of the full clone set. An unresolved V gene accounts for under half of the shortfall where checked; the remainder is of unknown origin. The V and J calls and the clone size are those of that table, but D and trimming were determined from the DNA. The sample table shows around 2.1 million clones, and approximately 94% are seen once. The leading ten clones occupy about 0.13% of the sample.

The clonotype was recovered from a man younger than 30 in good health. The source material was naive CD4+ T cells sorted from blood. The cell subset or site label of this sample denotes: CD45RA+ positively selected.

DNA sequence: TGTGCCAGCAGCCAACCGGGACTAGCGGGACAAGAGACCCAGTACTTC. Its protein product is CASSQPGLAGQETQYF. In this chain, TRBV9 is recombined with TRBJ2-5; 13 bases in between match TRBD2. CDR1 SGDLS and CDR2 YYNGEE were looked up in the germline V gene. From its cysteine to its phenylalanine, the CDR3 spans 16 amino acids. This entry keeps only the CDR3 DNA: 48 bases, framed from base 1. Trimming accounts for 4 bases at V and 2 bases at J, while the number of junction bases matched to no gene is 5.